What follows are 22 T cell receptor beta chains derived from one specimen sequenced in a study of tissue T cells after allogeneic stem cell transplantation (dated by TCRdb to between 2021 and 2023). The library came from the immunoSEQ multiplex PCR assay. TCRdb mirrors the immuneACCESS table, restricted to in-frame sequences. Some clones are absent from its copies; in checked studies, under half trace to an unresolved V gene, and the reason for the others is unknown. The sample table holds about 17,000 clones, of which under 80% were seen once. The ten largest make up 0.85% to 0.95% of the sample. Input material: spleen. The source is a female BALB/c mouse in good health. This strain has the MHC haplotype H2-d.

As concerns this clone: Genes and germline are mouse. The read ends 1 residue shy of where the CDR3 ends; the end is completed using the germline J gene. This chain uses TRBV29 with TRBJ1-4; 9 nucleotides agree with TRBD1. V was clipped by 5 bases and J by 4 bases; unmatched bases: 5. Germline values: CDR1 MSHET, CDR2 SYDVDS. This CDR3 is 15 amino acids long. The CDR3 loop reads CASSRTGGGNERLFF. CDR3 bases read: TGTGCTAGCAGTAGAACAGGGGGCGGCAACGAAAGATTATTT. Supplemented by reference TRBV29 and TRBJ1-4, the full variable domain reads DMKVTQMPRYLIKRMGENVLLECGQDMSHETMYWYRQDPGLGLQLIYISYDVDSNSEGDIPKGYRVSRKKREHFSLILDSAKTNQTSVYFCASSRTGGGNERLFFGHGTKLSVL.

On this clone itself: Mouse gene names apply. The covered CDR3 bases are TGTGCCAGCGGTGATGCGAGGGTCCAAGACACCCAGTAC. Translated, it gives CASGDARVQDTQY. The full CDR3 protein is CASGDARVQDTQYF. The chain couples TRBV13-2 to TRBJ2-5; D gene ambiguous. The read gets to within 1 residue of the CDR3 end, and the germline J gene fills in the rest. V was shortened by 0 bases and J by 2 bases, with 7 bases between the two germline ends. The CDR3 loop spans 14 amino acids. Germline CDR1 is NNHNN and CDR2 is SYGAGS (reference sequence).

A remark on this clone: These gene names are mouse names. Coverage ceases 1 residue before the CDR3 finishes, and the germline J gene fills in the end. The V call is TRBV1, the J call TRBJ1-1; 9 bases are a match to TRBD1. The CDR3 runs 16 residues. V was pared by 0 bases and J by 3 bases, with 5 bases of the junction left unmatched. Looked up from germline, CDR1 is NSQYPW and CDR2 is LRSPGD (reference sequence). Here the CDR3 reads CTCSADLGTGHTEVFF. The CDR3 bases that were read are TGCACCTGCAGTGCAGATCTCGGGACAGGGCACACAGAAGTCTTC.

In regard to this clone: The germline and genes are mouse ones. The read comes to an end 1 residue before the CDR3 does, leaving the germline J gene to fill in the end. The J gene is TRBJ1-6, the V gene TRBV13-3, with D perhaps matching TRBD1 (5 bases). TRBJ1-6 is flagged as an ORF with uncertain function. CDR1 and CDR2 from the germline V gene are NNHDY and SYVADS. CDR3 length equals 14 residues. Trimming took off 2 bases at V and 5 bases at J, with 8 bases between the two ends. The DNA read from the CDR3 is TGTGCCAGCAGTGAAGCACAGGATAATTCGCCCCTCTAC. Amino acids: CASSEAQDNSPLY. The full CDR3 protein reads CASSEAQDNSPLYF.

Turning to this clone: Gene names denote mouse genes. The observed sequence ends 1 residue before the CDR3 terminus, with the missing tail filled in from the germline J gene. Other DNA sequences in the sample encode the same CDR3. The chain carries TRBV29 and TRBJ1-2; D is unresolved. The CDR3 contains 13 residues. V shed 4 bases and J shed 0 bases, with 6 bases lying between them. Germline assignment: CDR1 MSHET and CDR2 SYDVDS. CDR3 bases read: TGTGCTAGCAGTTCCGGGGCAAACTCCGACTACACC. Translating it yields CASSSGANSDYT. The CDR3 reads in full as CASSSGANSDYTF.

As to this clone: Gene names denote mouse genes. The observed sequence ends 1 residue before the CDR3 terminus, with the missing tail filled in from the germline J gene. The V gene is TRBV13-2, the J gene TRBJ1-3, with 10 bases identical to TRBD1. The CDR3 extends over 14 amino acids. After removal of 7 bases from V and 2 bases from J, the junction contained 3 bases not matched to a gene. Germline V lookup: CDR1 NNHNN, CDR2 SYGAGS (reference sequence). The sequenced part of the CDR3 DNA is TGTGCCAGCAGTGGGACAGGGGCTGGAAATACGCTCTAT. It encodes CASSGTGAGNTLY. In full, the CDR3 reads CASSGTGAGNTLYF.

This clone has only one observation. Mouse names are used for the genes. The sequence runs out 1 residue before the end of the CDR3; the remainder is reconstructed from the germline J gene. The rearrangement links TRBV5 to TRBJ1-1, with D uncertain. Germline lookup yields CDR1 LGHNA and CDR2 YNLKQL (reference sequence). The CDR3 extends over 13 amino acids. V gave up 0 bases and J gave up 1 base, with 3 bases separating them. The CDR3 here is CASSQERNTEVFF. The sequenced CDR3 bases are TGTGCCAGCAGCCAAGAAAGGAACACAGAAGTCTTC.

This clone was observed a few times. The listed genes are named as in mouse. From the germline J gene comes the end of the CDR3, since the read stops 1 residue before it. The chain uses TRBV19 and TRBJ2-1; TRBD2 aligns across 11 bases. V lost 5 bases and J lost 6; bases outside the gene matches: 10. The CDR3 contains 16 residues. Germline CDR1 and CDR2: FNHDT and SITEND (reference sequence). Partial CDR3 DNA: TGTGCCAGCAGCCCCACTGGGGGGGCGCGGCGTGCTGAGCAGTTC. Residues: CASSPTGGARRAEQF. The complete CDR3 reads CASSPTGGARRAEQFF. Based on the CDR3 plus reference TRBV19 and TRBJ2-1, the full variable domain is GGIITQTPKFLIGQEGQKLTLKCQQNFNHDTMYWYRQDSGKGLRLIYYSITENDLQKGDLSEGYDASREKKSSFSLTVTSAQKNEMAVFLCASSPTGGARRAEQFFGPGTRLTVL.

On this clone: Gene labels here are mouse ones. Coverage ceases 1 residue before the CDR3 finishes, and the germline J gene fills in the end. The chain combines TRBV13-2 with TRBJ2-4; D not certain. This CDR3 has 13 residues. With 1 base removed from V and 3 bases from J, the gap between germline ends came to 6 bases. CDR1 and CDR2 from the germline V gene are NNHNN and SYGAGS (reference sequence). CDR3 DNA, as far as it was read: TGTGCCAGCGGTGATAATAGACAAAACACCTTGTAC. Protein sequence: CASGDNRQNTLY. From start to end, the CDR3 is CASGDNRQNTLYF.

On this clone: The genes and germline here are from mouse. The sequence runs out 1 residue before the end of the CDR3; the remainder is reconstructed from the germline J gene. The chain joins TRBV1 to TRBJ2-1, with D perhaps matching TRBD2 (6 bases). CDR3 length equals 14 residues. CDR1 is NSQYPW and CDR2 is LRSPGD in the germline V gene (reference sequence). The V end was cut by 2 bases, the J end by 4 bases, with 9 bases between. The CDR3 bases that were read are TGCACCTGCAGTGCACCTGGGGATTATGCTGAGCAGTTC. It yields the protein CTCSAPGDYAEQF. The full-length CDR3 reads as CTCSAPGDYAEQFF.

About this clone: Gene names refer to mouse genes. The read is 1 residue too short to cover the CDR3 end, so that end is filled in from the germline J gene. The chain joins TRBV14 to TRBJ2-1; D possibly matches TRBD1 or TRBD2 (6 bases each). V was cut by 2 bases and J by 1 base, with 10 bases left in between. The CDR3 is made up of 15 amino acids. CDR1 SGHDT and CDR2 FRDEAV come from the germline V gene. CDR3 residues: CASSLGGTNYAEQFF. CDR3 DNA (partial): TGTGCCAGCAGTTTAGGGGGGACCAACTATGCTGAGCAGTTC.

With respect to this clone: Germline and genes: mouse. The read falls 1 residue short of the CDR3 end, and the missing part is taken from the germline J gene. The V and J genes are TRBV13-2 and TRBJ1-4; 7 bases align to TRBD1. The germline CDR1 and CDR2 sequences are NNHNN and SYGAGS (reference sequence). Trimming cost V 1 base and J 3 bases; bases outside gene matches: 3. The CDR3 length is 15 residues. The CDR3 loop reads CASGDSTGPNERLFF. CDR3 DNA (partial): TGTGCCAGCGGTGATTCGACAGGGCCCAACGAAAGATTATTT.

Comment on this clone: Mouse gene names apply. The CDR3 goes on 1 residue after the read ends, and that part is filled in from the germline J gene. This chain connects TRBV19 to TRBJ2-5; TRBD2 agrees at 8 bases. This CDR3 has 15 residues. Germline lookup yields CDR1 FNHDT and CDR2 SITEND (reference sequence). The V and J ends lost 2 bases and 2 bases, in that order; junction bases with no gene match: 4. The sequenced CDR3 bases are TGTGCCAGCAGTATGGGGGGGCGCGGCCAAGACACCCAGTAC. Translated: CASSMGGRGQDTQY. The full-length CDR3 reads as CASSMGGRGQDTQYF.

About this clone itself: Gene labels here are mouse ones. The sequence runs out 1 residue before the end of the CDR3; the remainder is reconstructed from the germline J gene. This chain joins TRBV19 and TRBJ1-4; 11 bases map to TRBD1. There are 16 residues in the CDR3. After removal of 4 bases from V and 2 bases from J, the junction contained 4 bases not matched to a gene. Germline lookup yields CDR1 FNHDT and CDR2 SITEND (reference sequence). Partial CDR3 DNA: TGTGCCAGCAGTCGGGACAGGGGGAGGTCCAACGAAAGATTATTT. This encodes CASSRDRGRSNERLF. The CDR3 in its entirety is CASSRDRGRSNERLFF. The whole variable domain, filled in from reference TRBV19 and TRBJ1-4, reads GGIITQTPKFLIGQEGQKLTLKCQQNFNHDTMYWYRQDSGKGLRLIYYSITENDLQKGDLSEGYDASREKKSSFSLTVTSAQKNEMAVFLCASSRDRGRSNERLFFGHGTKLSVL.

Notes on this clone: The listed genes are named as in mouse. Read coverage stops 1 residue before the CDR3 terminus; the germline J gene supplies the remainder. This chain connects TRBV2 to TRBJ2-5, with 9 bases identical to TRBD2. V was clipped by 0 bases and J by 6 bases; unmatched bases: 4. The CDR3 contains 15 residues. CDR1 is LGHNA, CDR2 YSYQKL, per germline. CDR3 loop: CASSQDPGGVDTQYF. Incomplete CDR3 DNA: TGTGCCAGCAGCCAAGATCCTGGGGGGGTGGACACCCAGTAC.

Remarks on this clone: Gene names are mouse gene names. The observed sequence ends 1 residue before the CDR3 terminus, with the missing tail filled in from the germline J gene. Other DNA sequences in the same sample also yield this CDR3. J is TRBJ1-2 and V is TRBV31; D uncertain. V was pared by 0 bases and J by 1 base, with 3 bases between. This CDR3 comprises 12 residues. Germline lookup yields CDR1 GKSSPN and CDR2 SITVG. The covered CDR3 bases are TGTGCCTGGAGTCTTAGAAACTCCGACTACACC. Encoded protein: CAWSLRNSDYT. The CDR3 in full is CAWSLRNSDYTF.

In this sample, this clone turned up a few times. The gene names here belong to mouse. The CDR3 sequence: CASSLTPGQYEQYF. The sequenced part of the CDR3 DNA is TGTGCCAGCAGTCTCACCCCGGGACAATATGAACAGTAC. The chain employs TRBV24 and TRBJ2-7; a weak D match, TRBD1 (6 bases). The CDR3 extends 1 residue past the end of the read, so its final part is completed from the germline J gene. Trimming pared 3 bases from V and 4 bases from J, leaving 13 bases between. The CDR3 covers 14 residues. Per germline, CDR1 KGHTA and CDR2 FRNEEI.

Notes on this clone: Gene names denote mouse genes. The read halts 1 residue ahead of the CDR3 end, with the missing end drawn from the germline J gene. The J gene is TRBJ2-2, the V gene TRBV17; 7 nucleotides line up with TRBD1. Germline V gene sequence: CDR1 MNHDT, CDR2 YYDKIL. The junction had 0 bases not matched to a gene; V was cut back by 2 bases and J by 0 bases. The CDR3 spans 15 residues. The DNA read from the CDR3 is TGTGCTAGCAGTAGACAGGGGGCAAACACCGGGCAGCTCTAC. It codes for CASSRQGANTGQLY. Given in full, the CDR3 is CASSRQGANTGQLYF.

A few counts support this clone. Gene names follow the mouse nomenclature. The read finishes 1 residue shy of the CDR3 end, and the germline J gene is used to complete it. The gene calls are TRBV13-2 and TRBJ1-3, with D possibly TRBD1 on 5 matching bases. The germline CDR1 and CDR2 sequences are NNHNN and SYGAGS (reference sequence). The CDR3 contains 11 residues. V shed 3 bases and J shed 9 bases, with 7 bases lying between them. This chain's CDR3 is CASGAGFTLYF. The covered CDR3 bases are TGTGCCAGCGGTGCAGGGTTTACGCTCTAT.

In regard to this clone: Any gene name here is a mouse gene name. The read ends 1 residue shy of where the CDR3 ends; the end is completed using the germline J gene. The chain employs TRBV13-1 and TRBJ2-3; maybe TRBD2 (6 bases). The CDR3 loop spans 15 amino acids. Trimming removed 0 bases from V and 0 bases from J, with 8 bases in between. Germline V gene data show CDR1 as NSHNY and CDR2 as SYGAGN. CDR3 protein: CASSDGGGSAETLYF. CDR3 bases read: TGTGCCAGCAGTGATGGCGGGGGGAGTGCAGAAACGCTGTAT.

As for this clone: The listed genes are named as in mouse. The CDR3 sequence: CASSFGGGSDYTF. CDR3 DNA, as far as it was read: TGTGCTAGCAGTTTTGGGGGTGGCTCCGACTACACC. The V call is TRBV29, the J call TRBJ1-2; maybe TRBD1 (5 bases). Read coverage stops 1 residue before the CDR3 terminus; the germline J gene supplies the remainder. The CDR3 is made up of 13 amino acids. Per germline, CDR1 MSHET and CDR2 SYDVDS. V lost 3 bases and J 4 bases, leaving 9 bases between the germline ends.

As for this clone: Each gene name is a mouse one. The CDR3 is cut off 1 residue early in the read; its end comes from the germline J gene. The V and J genes are TRBV19 and TRBJ2-1; 14 positions match TRBD2. The CDR3 totals 16 residues. Germline CDR1 and CDR2: FNHDT and SITEND (reference sequence). Trimming took 2 bases from V and 7 from J; bases not matched to a gene: 5. The part of the CDR3 DNA that was read is TGTGCCAGCAGTATCGGGACTGGGGGGGCGCTGGCTGAGCAGTTC. Its translation is CASSIGTGGALAEQF. The full CDR3 is CASSIGTGGALAEQFF.